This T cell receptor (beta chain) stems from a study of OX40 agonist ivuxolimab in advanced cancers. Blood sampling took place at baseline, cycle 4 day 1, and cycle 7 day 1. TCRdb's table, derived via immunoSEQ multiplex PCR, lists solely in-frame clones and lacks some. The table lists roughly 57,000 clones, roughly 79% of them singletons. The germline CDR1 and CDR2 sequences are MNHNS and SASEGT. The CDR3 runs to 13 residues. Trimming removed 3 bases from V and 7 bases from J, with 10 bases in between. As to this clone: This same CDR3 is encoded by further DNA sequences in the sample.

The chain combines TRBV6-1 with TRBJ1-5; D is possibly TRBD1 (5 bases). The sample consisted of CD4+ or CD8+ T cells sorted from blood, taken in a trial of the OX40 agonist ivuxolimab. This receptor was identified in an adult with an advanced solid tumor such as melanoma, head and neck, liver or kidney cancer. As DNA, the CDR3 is TGTGCCAGCAGTGAGAACAGGCTACAGCCCCAGCATTTT. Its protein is CASSENRLQPQHF.